Below are 18 T cell receptor beta chains sequenced from a single sample in a study of shared clonotypes between healthy human individuals. The table came from immunoSEQ multiplex PCR; TCRdb's copy has only in-frame clones and leaves some out. Here the sample spans fewer than 2.5 million clones, more than 85% being singletons. Sequencing input: naive CD4+ T cells from PBMCs. Regarding subset: CD45RA+ positively selected. Receptors were obtained from a man younger than 35 in good health. Some clones in this sample may be carry-over from other donors' samples.

The chain has TRBV10-1 and TRBJ1-3; weak D call: TRBD1 (5 bases). Germline V gives CDR1 WNHNN, CDR2 SYGVQD (reference sequence). The V end lost 5 bases, the J end lost 0 bases, and 14 bases lay between the germline ends. There are 16 residues in the CDR3. The CDR3 loop is CASSPDTSNSGNTIYF. The CDR3 coding sequence is TGCGCCAGCAGTCCGGACACCTCGAACTCTGGAAACACCATATATTTT.

The V and J genes are TRBV2 and TRBJ1-5; D perhaps matches TRBD1 (5 bases). Looked up from germline, CDR1 is SNHLY and CDR2 is FYNNEI. V was shortened by 2 bases and J by 7 bases, with 12 bases between the two germline ends. The CDR3 sequence is 14 residues long. The CDR3 spells CASSEIRAVQPQHF. CDR3 DNA: TGTGCCAGCAGTGAAATCAGGGCCGTACAGCCCCAGCATTTT. The full variable domain, in which reference TRBV2 and TRBJ1-5 provide the parts outside the CDR3, is EPEVTQTPSHQVTQMGQEVILRCVPISNHLYFYWYRQILGQKVEFLVSFYNNEISEKSEIFDDQFSVERPDGSNFTLKIRSTKLEDSAMYFCASSEIRAVQPQHFGDGTRLSIL.

This chain connects TRBV19 to TRBJ2-2, with D tentatively TRBD1 (6 bases). CDR1 is LNHDA and CDR2 is SQIVND in the germline V gene (reference sequence). The CDR3 has 15 residues. Trimming cost V 4 bases and J 5 bases, with 14 bases left between them. CDR3 loop: CASSSDRTRTGELFF. CDR3 bases: TGTGCCAGTAGTAGTGACAGGACCCGGACCGGGGAGCTGTTTTTT.

This chain uses TRBV27 with TRBJ2-2; 8 bases are a match to TRBD1. V dropped 6 bases and J dropped 5; count of bases not matched to a gene: 8. From germline, CDR1 is MNHEY and CDR2 SMNVEV (reference sequence). This CDR3 is built from 15 residues. The CDR3 loop reads CASSDRGVGTGELFF. CDR3 DNA sequence: TGTGCCAGCAGCGACAGGGGTGTAGGGACCGGGGAGCTGTTTTTT.

Remarks on this clone: The same CDR3 arises from other DNA sequences in this sample as well. The chain has TRBV4-2 and TRBJ2-3; D not certain. This CDR3 has 15 amino acids. The germline CDR1 and CDR2 sequences are LGHNA and YNFKEQ. V gave up 0 bases and J gave up 0 bases, with 7 bases separating them. The CDR3 protein is CASSQDPTSTDTQYF. In nucleotides, the CDR3 is TGTGCCAGCAGCCAAGACCCAACTAGCACAGATACGCAGTATTTT.

V gene TRBV5-4 combines with J gene TRBJ2-6, with 11 bases aligning to TRBD1. The CDR3 totals 18 residues. Germline V gene data show CDR1 as SGHNT and CDR2 as YYREEE (reference sequence). V lost 3 bases, J lost 2 bases, and 7 bases stayed unmatched. The CDR3 DNA is TGTGCCAGCAGCTCGGCCCAGGACAGGGGGCCTGGGGCCAACGTCCTGACTTTC. Its translation is CASSSAQDRGPGANVLTF.

J is TRBJ2-1 and V is TRBV7-8, with unresolved D. The CDR3 consists of 11 residues. Trimming took off 4 bases at V and 7 bases at J, with 5 bases between the two ends. The V gene's germline CDR1 is SGHVS and CDR2 FQNEAQ. The CDR3 sequence: CASSSQNEQFF. The CDR3, as DNA: TGTGCCAGCAGCTCCCAAAATGAGCAGTTCTTC.

V gene TRBV29-1 combines with J gene TRBJ1-2; D uncertain. Germline V gives CDR1 SQVTM, CDR2 ANQGSEA. This CDR3 has 13 residues. With 6 bases removed from V and 2 bases from J, the gap between germline ends came to 13 bases. CDR3 sequence (DNA): TGCAGCGTCCTCCAGCCCTCCAACTATGGCTACACCTTC. Amino acid sequence: CSVLQPSNYGYTF.

The chain couples TRBV28 to TRBJ2-7; weak D call: TRBD2 (6 bases). CDR1 MDHEN and CDR2 SYDVKM come from the germline V gene. V was clipped by 2 bases and J by 4 bases, with 12 bases between them. CDR3 length: 14 residues. The CDR3 DNA is TGTGCCAGCAGTTTACGGGACTCGACATACGAGCAGTACTTC. It yields the protein CASSLRDSTYEQYF. The variable domain in full, with the rest retrieved from reference TRBV28 and TRBJ2-7, is DVKVTQSSRYLVKRTGEKVFLECVQDMDHENMFWYRQDPGLGLRLIYFSYDVKMKEKGDIPEGYSVSREKKERFSLILESASTNQTSMYLCASSLRDSTYEQYFGPGTRLTVT.

The chain recombines TRBV6-1 with TRBJ2-3; 8 bases agree with TRBD2. Trimming removed 4 bases from V and 1 base from J; junction bases left unmatched: 7. This CDR3 contains 16 residues. Germline values: CDR1 MNHNS, CDR2 SASEGT. The CDR3 protein is CASSASPTSGTDTQYF. The CDR3 nucleotides read TGTGCCAGCAGTGCGTCACCGACTAGCGGCACAGATACGCAGTATTTT.

Only a few counts were recorded for this clone. J is TRBJ1-1 and V is TRBV29-1; D remains ambiguous. V lost 7 bases and J 10 bases, leaving 19 bases between the germline ends. The CDR3 runs to 12 residues. CDR1 is SQVTM and CDR2 is ANQGSEA in the germline V gene. In DNA, the CDR3 is TGCAGCGCCCGGACCTACGCCCTATCAGCTTTCTTT. Protein sequence: CSARTYALSAFF.

This chain connects TRBV6-1 to TRBJ1-2; D is uncertain. Per the germline V gene, CDR1 is MNHNS and CDR2 is SASEGT. Trimming pared 0 bases from V and 0 bases from J, leaving 8 bases between. This CDR3 region has 15 residues. The CDR3: CASSEAWVANYGYTF. The CDR3 nucleotides read TGTGCCAGCAGTGAAGCGTGGGTTGCTAACTATGGCTACACCTTC.

This chain connects TRBV4-1 to TRBJ1-5; possible D gene TRBD1, 6 bases. With 0 bases removed from V and 3 bases from J, the gap between germline ends came to 12 bases. This CDR3 is 16 amino acids long. CDR1 is MGHRA and CDR2 is YSYEKL in the germline V gene. Here the CDR3 reads CASSQDEDSHNQPQHF. As DNA, the CDR3 is TGCGCCAGCAGCCAAGACGAGGACAGCCACAATCAGCCCCAGCATTTT.

On this clone: Other DNA sequences of this sample code for an identical CDR3. This rearrangement joins TRBV9 to TRBJ2-7, with 7 bases fitting TRBD1. In germline, CDR1 is SGDLS, CDR2 YYNGEE. This CDR3 spans 14 amino acids. With V trimmed by 0 bases and J by 1 base, 1 base remained unmatched. The CDR3 DNA reads as TGTGCCAGCAGCGTAGGGGACAGATCCTACGAGCAGTACTTC. It codes for CASSVGDRSYEQYF.

To note about this clone: In the same sample, other DNA sequences code for this CDR3. The chain uses TRBV5-1 and TRBJ1-1; D call uncertain. V was pared by 0 bases and J by 4 bases, with 7 bases between. Germline V gene sequence: CDR1 SGHRS, CDR2 YFSETQ. The CDR3 length is 13 residues. The CDR3 sequence: CASSLAVGTEAFF. The CDR3 bases are TGCGCCAGCAGCTTGGCCGTGGGCACTGAAGCTTTCTTT.

This chain uses TRBV7-3 with TRBJ1-2, with D possibly being TRBD1 (6 bases). This CDR3 has 13 residues. Trimming left V 2 bases short and J 8 bases short, with 12 bases between. The germline gives CDR1 SGHTA, CDR2 FQGTGA. CDR3 DNA sequence: TGTGCCAGCAGCTTACTGGCAGGGGAGGGCTACACCTTC. This sequence encodes CASSLLAGEGYTF. The full variable domain, completed using reference TRBV7-3 and TRBJ1-2, is GAGVSQTPSNKVTEKGKYVELRCDPISGHTALYWYRQSLGQGPEFLIYFQGTGAADDSGLPNDRFFAVRPEGSVSTLKIQRTERGDSAVYLCASSLLAGEGYTFGSGTRLTVV.

Of note for this clone: Other DNA variants within this sample encode the same CDR3. This rearrangement joins TRBV2 to TRBJ1-1; D gene ambiguous. CDR3 size: 13 residues. Trimming removed 6 bases at V and 1 base at J, with 9 bases between. CDR1 is SNHLY and CDR2 is FYNNEI in the germline V gene. The CDR3 nucleotides are TGTGCCAGCAGCCCCCGGGGGAACACTGAAGCTTTCTTT. As protein: CASSPRGNTEAFF. The variable domain in full, completed from reference TRBV2 and TRBJ1-1, reads EPEVTQTPSHQVTQMGQEVILRCVPISNHLYFYWYRQILGQKVEFLVSFYNNEISEKSEIFDDQFSVERPDGSNFTLKIRSTKLEDSAMYFCASSPRGNTEAFFGQGTRLTVV.

About this clone itself: Other DNA sequences of this sample code for an identical CDR3. This chain uses TRBV4-3 with TRBJ1-2; D is perhaps TRBD1 (5 bases). V lost 1 base and J lost 3, with 6 bases in between. This CDR3 spans 13 amino acids. Germline V gives CDR1 LGHNA, CDR2 YSLEER. The CDR3: CASSQGGDYGYTF. In DNA form, the CDR3 reads TGCGCCAGCAGCCAAGGGGGGGACTATGGCTACACCTTC.